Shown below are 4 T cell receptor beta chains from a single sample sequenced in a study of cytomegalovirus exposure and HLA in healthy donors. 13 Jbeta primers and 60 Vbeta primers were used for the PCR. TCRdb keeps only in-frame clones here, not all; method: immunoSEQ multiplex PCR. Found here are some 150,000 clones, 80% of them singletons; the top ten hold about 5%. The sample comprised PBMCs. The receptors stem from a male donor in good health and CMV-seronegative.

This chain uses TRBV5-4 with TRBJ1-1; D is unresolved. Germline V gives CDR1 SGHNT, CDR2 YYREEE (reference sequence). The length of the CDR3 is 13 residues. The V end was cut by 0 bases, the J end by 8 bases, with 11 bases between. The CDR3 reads CASSLVLGREAFF. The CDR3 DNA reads TGTGCCAGCAGCTTGGTGCTGGGCAGGGAAGCTTTCTTT.

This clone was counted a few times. The CDR3 reads CASSLGAQNEQFF. The CDR3 DNA reads as TGTGCCAGCAGCTTAGGGGCCCAAAATGAGCAGTTCTTC. V and J are TRBV7-2 and TRBJ2-1; no reliable D call. Germline CDR1 SGHTA, CDR2 FQGNSA. This CDR3 contains 13 residues. V shed 1 base and J shed 7 bases, with 8 bases lying between them.

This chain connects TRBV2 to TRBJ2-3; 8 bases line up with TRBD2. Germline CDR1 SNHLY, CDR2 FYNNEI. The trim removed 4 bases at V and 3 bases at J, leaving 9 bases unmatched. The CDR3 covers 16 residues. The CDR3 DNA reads TGTGCCAGCAGTGTACCTCGGGGGGGCCGGACAGATACGCAGTATTTT. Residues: CASSVPRGGRTDTQYF. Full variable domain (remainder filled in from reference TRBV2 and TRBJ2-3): EPEVTQTPSHQVTQMGQEVILRCVPISNHLYFYWYRQILGQKVEFLVSFYNNEISEKSEIFDDQFSVERPDGSNFTLKIRSTKLEDSAMYFCASSVPRGGRTDTQYFGPGTRLTVL.

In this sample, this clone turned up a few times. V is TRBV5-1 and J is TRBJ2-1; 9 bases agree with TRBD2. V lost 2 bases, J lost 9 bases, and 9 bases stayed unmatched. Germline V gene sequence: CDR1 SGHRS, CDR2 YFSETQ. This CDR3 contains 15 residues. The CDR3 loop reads CASSFDPSGVLEQFF. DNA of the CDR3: TGCGCCAGCAGCTTTGATCCTAGCGGGGTACTTGAGCAGTTCTTC.